The clone carrying this T cell receptor beta chain showed up just a few times. Antigen unknown. The sample is drawn from a study of blood T cells in healthy people across ages. Then a second PCR, running about 6 to 12 cycles, was carried out with a sample-barcoded 5' primer and a J-beta primer mix. In TCRdb, the 5' RACE reads were re-called with MiXCR into one record per CDR3 protein. The sample includes 700,000 to 950,000 distinct CDR3 sequences, roughly 60% of them seen just once. Healthy individuals of Caucasian origin from Russia, aged roughly 6 to 90, served as donors. Overall study results and limits: Estimated diversity, derived from one million T cells, was regarded as an underestimate.

This sequence originates from a man aged 30 to 45 in good health. Input material: blood.

CDR3: CSAQTTFGEGYTF. In DNA form, the CDR3 reads TGCAGTGCGCAGACAACTTTCGGAGAGGGCTACACCTTC. The V and J genes are TRBV20-1 and TRBJ1-2; D gene ambiguous. Germline assignment: CDR1 DFQATT and CDR2 SNEGSKA (reference sequence). V lost 6 bases to trimming and J lost 8 bases, with 19 bases between them. This CDR3 region has 13 residues.